This T cell receptor beta chain was documented in a study of T cell repertoires in cytomegalovirus infection. Background on the study: Used in the study were CMV epitopes, some recently identified and HLA-C-restricted, others well-studied and HLA-B-restricted. Public TCR beta signature analysis indicated the presence of both CMV infection and matching HLA type.

Trimming cost V 4 bases and J 3 bases, with 18 bases left between them. There are 16 residues in the CDR3. Germline CDR1 reads SGHAT; CDR2 reads FQNNGV. In its sample, this clonotype was seen many times. Its cognate antigen is unknown. General study findings and limits: In two of eight donors, the top clonotype was HLA-C-restricted CMV-specific. There were carriers of CMV plus the relevant HLA, and cumulative public TCR beta family frequency identified them.

TCRdb fed the reads into MiXCR, producing one record per CDR3 protein. The sample consists of roughly 310,000 distinct CDR3 sequences, almost 30% of them appearing once. Sequenced material: cultured PBMCs, taken from culture after CMV antigen stimulation. V gene TRBV11-2 combines with J gene TRBJ1-2; the D gene is possibly TRBD1 (5 bases). The origin of this receptor is a human donor in good health (CMV status not recorded). Some clones in this sample may be carry-over from other donors' samples. The CDR3: CASSSAGTGPYYGYTF. DNA of the CDR3: TGTGCCAGCAGCTCCGCCGGGACGGGACCCTACTATGGCTACACCTTC. Using reference TRBV11-2 and TRBJ1-2 for the parts outside the CDR3, the full variable domain is EAGVAQSPRYKIIEKRQSVAFWCNPISGHATLYWYQQILGQGPKLLIQFQNNGVVDDSQLPKDRFSAERLKGVDSTLKIQPAKLEDSAVYLCASSSAGTGPYYGYTFGSGTRLTVV.